This TCR beta chain was identified in a study of T cell repertoires in cytomegalovirus infection. Broader study findings: Ex vivo responses were dominated by HLA-C-restricted CMV-specific TCR beta clonotypes.

Germline assignment: CDR1 SGHTA and CDR2 FQGNSA. V dropped 7 bases and J dropped 3 bases, with 21 bases sitting between them. The CDR3 consists of 16 residues. This clonotype has a count of ten or more. The antigen remains undetermined. Via MiXCR, TCRdb re-called the reads, giving one row per CDR3 protein. Counted here are some 400,000 distinct CDR3 sequences, around 18% occurring once; the ten biggest clones make up around 9.3%. This sequence originates from a human donor in good health (CMV status not recorded). Some clones in this sample may be carry-over from other donors' samples. The sequenced material came from PBMCs. The V and J genes are TRBV7-2 and TRBJ1-1; no definite D call. The CDR3, as DNA: TGTGCCAGCACCCGACCCCCTGGTAGGTCCGACACTGAAGCTTTCTTT. Its protein is CASTRPPGRSDTEAFF.